The 10 T cell receptor beta chains below all came from one sample that was sequenced in a study of human T cells and chemical hapten exposure. A single record per CDR3 protein comes from TCRdb applying MiXCR to the RACE reads. The sample shows more than 70,000 distinct CDR3 sequences, 11% of them seen only once. Time point: patch test 2, 6 weeks after DPC sensitization. Treatment reported: therapeutic diphenylcyclopropenone sensitization with weekly scalp DPC. The sequences come from whole blood, collected in connection with sensitization to the hapten diphenylcyclopropenone (DPC). These receptors all stem from a man between 18 and 35 years old with alopecia areata. Some clones in this sample may be carry-over from other donors' samples.

This clonotype was counted many times. The V gene is TRBV10-2, the J gene TRBJ2-1; 10 bases align to TRBD1. V shed 3 bases and J 7 bases; nucleotides not matched to a gene: 6. The CDR3 runs 15 residues. The germline CDR1 and CDR2 sequences are WSHSY and SAAADI. The chain's CDR3 is CASSDRDRGGNEQFF. CDR3 in DNA: TGCGCCAGCAGTGACAGGGACAGGGGTGGTAATGAGCAGTTCTTC.

This clonotype came up a few times. This CDR3 is CAESRGGPNEKLFF. The CDR3 bases are TGTGCCGAGAGCAGGGGAGGCCCTAATGAAAAACTGTTTTTT. The V call is TRBV6-6, the J call TRBJ1-4; TRBD1 is a possible D gene (6 bases). Per the germline V gene, CDR1 is MNHNY and CDR2 is SVGAGI (reference sequence). Trimming took off 11 bases at V and 3 bases at J, with 16 bases between the two ends. The CDR3 sequence is 14 residues long.

This clonotype showed up just a few times. The chain links TRBV19 to TRBJ1-2; no definite D call. The germline V and J ends were trimmed by 3 bases and 8 bases, with 7 bases remaining between them. This CDR3 is 11 amino acids long. Germline CDR1 reads LNHDA; CDR2 reads SQIVND (reference sequence). CDR3 amino acids: CASSIPRGYTF. In DNA form, the CDR3 reads TGTGCCAGTAGTATTCCTCGCGGCTACACCTTC.

This clonotype was counted a few times. V and J are TRBV2 and TRBJ1-5, with 10 bases aligning to TRBD1. The length of the CDR3 is 15 residues. CDR1 is SNHLY and CDR2 is FYNNEI in the germline V gene. J was trimmed by 3 bases and V by 6 bases; bases with no gene match: 5. DNA for the CDR3: TGTGCCAGCAGGACCGGGACAGGGGTCAATCAGCCCCAGCATTTT. It yields the protein CASRTGTGVNQPQHF.

This clonotype has more than one count but fewer than ten. The CDR3: CASSQDPYGRQPQHF. The DNA for the CDR3 is TGCGCCAGCAGCCAAGATCCTTATGGGCGGCAGCCCCAGCATTTT. V is TRBV4-1 and J is TRBJ1-5; D is unclear. In germline, CDR1 is MGHRA, CDR2 YSYEKL. V shed 0 bases and J shed 7 bases, with 13 bases lying between them. This CDR3 contains 15 residues.

At least ten counts were recorded for this clonotype. This chain links TRBV28 with TRBJ2-5; D remains ambiguous. Germline V gene data show CDR1 as MDHEN and CDR2 as SYDVKM. V lost 7 bases to trimming and J lost 8 bases, with 11 bases between them. The CDR3 sequence is 11 residues long. The DNA for the CDR3 is TGTGCCAGCACCGCCCCCGGCACCCAGTACTTC. This encodes CASTAPGTQYF.

The rearrangement links TRBV20-1 to TRBJ2-2; TRBD1 matches at 7 bases. This CDR3 has 16 residues. J was trimmed by 1 base and V by 0 bases; bases with no gene match: 5. CDR1 is DFQATT and CDR2 is SNEGSKA in the germline V gene (reference sequence). The CDR3 coding sequence is TGCAGTGCTAGAGATTTAGGACAGGAGAACACCGGGGAGCTGTTTTTT. Its translation is CSARDLGQENTGELFF.

This clonotype has at least ten counts. The chain employs TRBV7-6 and TRBJ2-5; the D call may be TRBD1 or TRBD2 (5 bases each). Between the trimmed V and J ends, which lost 1 base and 2 bases, there was a span of 20 bases. Germline values: CDR1 SGHVS, CDR2 FNYEAQ. This CDR3 contains 18 residues. The CDR3 region is CASSLGGGDGETQETQYF. The CDR3 coding sequence is TGTGCCAGCAGCTTAGGGGGTGGGGACGGAGAGACACAAGAGACCCAGTACTTC.

The sample holds a few counts of this clonotype. V gene TRBV7-8 combines with J gene TRBJ1-5; 11 bases line up with TRBD1. The germline CDR1 and CDR2 sequences are SGHVS and FQNEAQ. The CDR3 has 16 amino acids. Germline trimming cut 4 bases from V and 4 bases from J; bases unmatched to any gene: 6. The DNA for the CDR3 is TGTGCCAGCAGCTCAACTGGGACAGGGGGTAATCAGCCCCAGCATTTT. It is translated as CASSSTGTGGNQPQHF.

The V call is TRBV2, the J call TRBJ2-3, with TRBD1 identical over 9 bases. Losses at the gene ends were 4 bases for V and 4 bases for J; bases not matched to a gene: 6. The CDR3 contains 15 residues. Germline CDR1 SNHLY, CDR2 FYNNEI. CDR3: CASSVQGASSDTQYF. The CDR3 DNA follows: TGTGCCAGCAGTGTACAGGGGGCGAGCTCAGATACGCAGTATTTT.